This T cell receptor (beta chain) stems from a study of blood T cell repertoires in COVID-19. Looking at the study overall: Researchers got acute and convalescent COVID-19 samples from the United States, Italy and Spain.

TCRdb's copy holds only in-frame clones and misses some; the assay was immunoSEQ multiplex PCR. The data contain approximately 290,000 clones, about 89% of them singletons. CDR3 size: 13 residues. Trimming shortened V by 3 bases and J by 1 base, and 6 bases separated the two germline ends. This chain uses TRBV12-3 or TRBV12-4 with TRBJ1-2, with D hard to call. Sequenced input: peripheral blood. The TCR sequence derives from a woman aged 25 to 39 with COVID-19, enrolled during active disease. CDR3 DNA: TGTGCCAGCAGTTTCGGGGATAACTATGGCTACACCTTC. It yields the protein CASSFGDNYGYTF.